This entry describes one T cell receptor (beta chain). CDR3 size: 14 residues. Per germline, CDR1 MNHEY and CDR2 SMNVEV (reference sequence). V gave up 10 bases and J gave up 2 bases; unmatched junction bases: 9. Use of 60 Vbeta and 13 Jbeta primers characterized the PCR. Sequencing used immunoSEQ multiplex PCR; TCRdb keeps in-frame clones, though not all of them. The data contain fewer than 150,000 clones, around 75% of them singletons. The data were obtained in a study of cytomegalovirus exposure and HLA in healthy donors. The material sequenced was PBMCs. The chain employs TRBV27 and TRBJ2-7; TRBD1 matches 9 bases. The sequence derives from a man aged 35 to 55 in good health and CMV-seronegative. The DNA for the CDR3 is TGTGCCACCAGGCGACAGGGGGGGGCCTACGAGCAGTACTTC. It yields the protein CATRRQGGAYEQYF.